This entry concerns a single T cell receptor beta chain. Its antigen target is currently unknown. No base quality information exists; no much larger clone differs at one position. CDR1 is given as MNHEY and CDR2 as SVGEGT, both from the germline V gene. The CDR3 numbers 16 residues from cysteine through phenylalanine. Of all the DNA, just the CDR3 is kept, 48 bases in frame from base 1. The germline V and J ends show losses of 4 bases and 6 bases respectively, and no gene match explains 7 bases of the junction. This record comes from a study of response to subunit inactivated influenza vaccine (dated by TCRdb to 2016 to 2019). Looking at the study overall: To follow how T cells responded to a trivalent subunit inactivated influenza vaccine, the researchers relied on deep quantitative profiling of the T cell receptor repertoire.

The paper's findings and limits, for the study overall: The authors proposed that each seasonal influenza vaccination may bring in only a limited number of new T cells.

Library generation was performed with RT-PCR. TCRdb records Illumina HiSeq 2500 as the sequencer. TCRdb applied fastp at Q25 and MiXCR to the public reads, then kept only in-frame beta chains. Duplicate CDR3 protein sequences are folded into a single record with the most common DNA and genes. The sample records a few hundred thousand distinct CDR3 sequences, roughly 22% of which are singletons. The biggest ten clones account for more than 8.5% of the sample. This sequence originates from a man between 50 and 75 years old who received an inactivated influenza vaccine. Donor details come from another sample of the same person, matched by shared clones. The starting material was PBMCs from blood, obtained about 20 months after vaccination. The rearrangement combines TRBV6-2 or TRBV6-3 with TRBJ2-2; 11 nucleotides in the junction match TRBD1. The CDR3 amino acid sequence is: CASSFSGTGGSGELFF. The DNA reads as follows: TGTGCCAGCAGTTTCTCCGGGACAGGGGGATCCGGGGAGCTGTTTTTT.